A few counts support the clone carrying this T cell receptor (beta chain). No antigen is known for it. The CDR3 runs to 16 residues. Germline V gene sequence: CDR1 LNHNV, CDR2 YYDKDF (reference sequence). The V end lost 1 base, the J end lost 3 bases, and 14 bases lay between the germline ends. The repertoire was sequenced with immunoSEQ multiplex PCR; TCRdb's copy has only in-frame clones and lacks some. This sample has tens of thousands of clones, with less than 85% found just once. This sample stems from a study of STAT5B mutations in CD4+ large granular lymphocyte leukemia. Study-wide points: TRBV06-family usage was enriched in top patient clones (8/27) versus controls (2/35). About 24% of private leukemic clonotypes occurred rarely in other patients' non-leukemic repertoires.

This sequence joins TRBV15 and TRBJ2-3, with D tentatively TRBD2 (6 bases). The clonotype originates from a human donor in good health. The sequenced sample was CD4+ T cells from blood buffy coats. The CDR3 DNA follows: TGTGCCACCAGCAGAGTTCGGGGCCGGGGGACAGATACGCAGTATTTT. Translation: CATSRVRGRGTDTQYF.